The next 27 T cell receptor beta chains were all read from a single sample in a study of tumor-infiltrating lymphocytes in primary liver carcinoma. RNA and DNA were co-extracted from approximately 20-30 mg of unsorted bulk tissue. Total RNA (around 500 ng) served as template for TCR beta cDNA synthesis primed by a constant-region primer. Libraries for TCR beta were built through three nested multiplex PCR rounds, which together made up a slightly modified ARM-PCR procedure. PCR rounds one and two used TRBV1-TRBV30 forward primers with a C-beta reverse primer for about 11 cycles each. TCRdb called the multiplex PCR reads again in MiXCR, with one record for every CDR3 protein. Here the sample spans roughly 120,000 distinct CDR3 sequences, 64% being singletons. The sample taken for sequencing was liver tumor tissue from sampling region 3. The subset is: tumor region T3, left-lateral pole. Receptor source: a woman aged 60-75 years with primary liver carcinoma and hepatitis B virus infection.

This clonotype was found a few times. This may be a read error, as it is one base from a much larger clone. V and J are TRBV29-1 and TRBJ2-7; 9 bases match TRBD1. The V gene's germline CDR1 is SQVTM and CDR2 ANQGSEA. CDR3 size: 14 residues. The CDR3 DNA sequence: TGCAGCGCAACCGGGACAGGGAGCTCCTACGGGCAGTACTTC. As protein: CSATGTGSSYGQYF.

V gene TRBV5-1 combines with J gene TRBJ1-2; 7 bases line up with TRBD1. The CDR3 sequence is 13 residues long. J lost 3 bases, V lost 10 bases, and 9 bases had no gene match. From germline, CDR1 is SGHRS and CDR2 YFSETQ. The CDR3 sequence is CAGRSTGDYGYTF. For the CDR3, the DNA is TGCGCCGGTAGGTCAACAGGGGACTATGGCTACACCTTC.

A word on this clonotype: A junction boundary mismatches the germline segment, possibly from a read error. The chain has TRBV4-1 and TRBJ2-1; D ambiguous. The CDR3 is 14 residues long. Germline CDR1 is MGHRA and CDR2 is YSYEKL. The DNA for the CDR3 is TGCGCCAGAAGCCAACTCCCTAGGAGAAATGAGCAGTTCTTC. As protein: CARSQLPRRNEQFF.

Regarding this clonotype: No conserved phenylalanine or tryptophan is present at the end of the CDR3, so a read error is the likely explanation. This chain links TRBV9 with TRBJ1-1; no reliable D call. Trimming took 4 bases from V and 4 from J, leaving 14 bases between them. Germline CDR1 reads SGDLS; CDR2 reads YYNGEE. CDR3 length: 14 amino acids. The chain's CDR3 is CASSPRAEGTEAFS. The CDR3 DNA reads TGTGCCAGCAGCCCACGGGCCGAGGGCACTGAAGCTTTCTCT.

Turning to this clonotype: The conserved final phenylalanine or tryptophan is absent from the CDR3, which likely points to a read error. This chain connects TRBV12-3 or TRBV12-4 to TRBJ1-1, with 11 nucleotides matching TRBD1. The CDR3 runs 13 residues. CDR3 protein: CASNLGQGAMAFI. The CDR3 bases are TGTGCCAGCAATTTAGGACAGGGGGCGATGGCTTTCATT.

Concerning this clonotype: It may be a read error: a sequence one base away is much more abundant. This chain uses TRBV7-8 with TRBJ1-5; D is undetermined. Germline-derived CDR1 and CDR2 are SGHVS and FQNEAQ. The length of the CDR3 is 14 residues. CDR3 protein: CASRAGSSNQPLHF. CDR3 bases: TGTGCCAGCAGAGCCGGGTCTAGCAATCAGCCCCTGCATTTT.

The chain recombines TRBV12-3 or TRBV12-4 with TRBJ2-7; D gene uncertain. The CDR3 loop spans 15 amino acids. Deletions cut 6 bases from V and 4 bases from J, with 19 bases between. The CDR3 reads CASRKIRVAQYEQYF. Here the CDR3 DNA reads TGTGCCAGCAGGAAAATCCGGGTGGCCCAATACGAGCAGTACTTC.

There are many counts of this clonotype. As DNA, the CDR3 is TGTGCCAGCAGCCCTGGACAGGGGGCGGGTCAGCCCCAGCATTTT. Protein product: CASSPGQGAGQPQHF. This rearrangement joins TRBV7-8 to TRBJ1-5; 11 bases line up with TRBD1. The trim removed 5 bases at V and 6 bases at J, leaving 6 bases unmatched. The CDR3 runs 15 residues. Germline V CDR1 and CDR2: SGHVS, FQNEAQ.

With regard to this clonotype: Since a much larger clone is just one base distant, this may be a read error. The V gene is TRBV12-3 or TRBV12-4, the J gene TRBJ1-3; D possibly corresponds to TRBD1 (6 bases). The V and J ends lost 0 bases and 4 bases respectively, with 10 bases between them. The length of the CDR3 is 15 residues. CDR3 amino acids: CASSLAGGRGNTIYF. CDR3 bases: TGTGCCAGCAGTTTAGCGGGGGGCAGGGGAAACACCATATATTTT.

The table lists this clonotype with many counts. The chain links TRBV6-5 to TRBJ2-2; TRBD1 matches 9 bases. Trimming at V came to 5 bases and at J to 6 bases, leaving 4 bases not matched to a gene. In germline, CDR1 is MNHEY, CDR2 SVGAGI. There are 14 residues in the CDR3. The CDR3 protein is CASSRDREAGELFF. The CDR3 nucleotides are TGTGCCAGCAGTCGGGACAGGGAGGCCGGGGAGCTGTTTTTT.

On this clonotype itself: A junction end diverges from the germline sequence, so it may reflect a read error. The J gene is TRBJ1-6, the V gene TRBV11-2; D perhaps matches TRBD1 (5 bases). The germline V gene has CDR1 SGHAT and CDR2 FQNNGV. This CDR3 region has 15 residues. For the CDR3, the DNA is TGTGCCAGCAGCTTAGAAACAGGAGGCAATTCATCCCACCACTTC. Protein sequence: CASSLETGGNSSHHF.

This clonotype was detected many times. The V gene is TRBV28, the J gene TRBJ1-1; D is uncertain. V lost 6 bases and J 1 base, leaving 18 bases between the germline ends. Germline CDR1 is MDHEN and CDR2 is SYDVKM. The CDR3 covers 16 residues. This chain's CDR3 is CASSQWISGWNTEAFF. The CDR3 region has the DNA TGTGCCAGCAGCCAATGGATAAGTGGGTGGAACACTGAAGCTTTCTTT.

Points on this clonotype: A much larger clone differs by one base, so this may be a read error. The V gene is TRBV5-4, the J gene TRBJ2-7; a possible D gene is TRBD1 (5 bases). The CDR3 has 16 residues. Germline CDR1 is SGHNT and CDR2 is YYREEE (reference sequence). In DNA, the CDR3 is TGTGCCAACAGCCTCGACTCCCGGACACCCTCCTACGAGCAGTACTTC. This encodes CANSLDSRTPSYEQYF.

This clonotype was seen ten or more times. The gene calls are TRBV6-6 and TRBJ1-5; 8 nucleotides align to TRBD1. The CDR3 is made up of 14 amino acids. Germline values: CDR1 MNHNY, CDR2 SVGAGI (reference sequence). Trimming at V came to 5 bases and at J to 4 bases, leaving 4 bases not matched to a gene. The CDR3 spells CASSPGQGNQPQHF. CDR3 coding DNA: TGTGCCAGCAGTCCCGGACAGGGAAATCAGCCCCAGCATTTT.

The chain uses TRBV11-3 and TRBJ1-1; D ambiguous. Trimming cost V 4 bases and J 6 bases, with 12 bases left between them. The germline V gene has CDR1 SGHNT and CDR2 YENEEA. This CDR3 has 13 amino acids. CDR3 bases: TGTGCCAGCAGCTCTATAGGGCAGGCTGAAGCTTTCTTT. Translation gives CASSSIGQAEAFF.

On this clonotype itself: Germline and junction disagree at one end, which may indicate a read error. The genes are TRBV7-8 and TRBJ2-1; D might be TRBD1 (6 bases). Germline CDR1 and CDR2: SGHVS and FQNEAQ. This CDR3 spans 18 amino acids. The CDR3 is CASSLNGQSLSSYNEHLF. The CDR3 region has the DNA TGTGCCAGCAGCTTAAATGGACAGTCACTCTCCTCCTACAATGAGCACCTCTTC.

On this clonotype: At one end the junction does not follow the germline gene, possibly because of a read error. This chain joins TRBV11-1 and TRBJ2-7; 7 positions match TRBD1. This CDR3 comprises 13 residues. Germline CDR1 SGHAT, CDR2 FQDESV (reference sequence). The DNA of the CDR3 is TGTGCCAGCAGCTCCGGGGACAGCTACGAGCAGTACTTT. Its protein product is CASSSGDSYEQYF.

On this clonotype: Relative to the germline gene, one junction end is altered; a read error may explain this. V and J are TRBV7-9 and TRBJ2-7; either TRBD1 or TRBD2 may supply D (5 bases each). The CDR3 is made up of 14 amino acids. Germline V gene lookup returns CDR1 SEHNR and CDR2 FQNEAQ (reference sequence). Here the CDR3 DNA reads TGTGCCAACAGCGGAAGGACAAGCTCCTACGAGCAGTACTTC. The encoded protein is CANSGRTSSYEQYF.

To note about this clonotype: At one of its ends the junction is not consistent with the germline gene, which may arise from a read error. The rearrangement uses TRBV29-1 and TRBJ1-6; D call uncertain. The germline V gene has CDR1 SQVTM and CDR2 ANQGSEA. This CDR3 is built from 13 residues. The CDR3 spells CSAGYSGNSPLQF. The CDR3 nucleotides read TGTAGCGCCGGATATAGTGGGAATTCACCCCTCCAGTTT.

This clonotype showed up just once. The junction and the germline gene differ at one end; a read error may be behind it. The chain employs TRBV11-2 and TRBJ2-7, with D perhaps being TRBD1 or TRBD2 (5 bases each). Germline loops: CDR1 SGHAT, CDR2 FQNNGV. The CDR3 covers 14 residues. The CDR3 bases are TGTGCCAGCAGTTTAATAGGGGCCGGGGTCGAGCACTACTTC. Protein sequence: CASSLIGAGVEHYF.

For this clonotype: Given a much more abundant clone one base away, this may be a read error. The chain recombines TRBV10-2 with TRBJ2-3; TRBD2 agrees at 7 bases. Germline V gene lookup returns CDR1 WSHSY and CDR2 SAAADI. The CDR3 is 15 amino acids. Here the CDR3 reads CAISPLREYTDTQYF. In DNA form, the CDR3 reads TGCGCCATCAGTCCTCTGCGGGAGTACACAGATACGCAGTATTTT.

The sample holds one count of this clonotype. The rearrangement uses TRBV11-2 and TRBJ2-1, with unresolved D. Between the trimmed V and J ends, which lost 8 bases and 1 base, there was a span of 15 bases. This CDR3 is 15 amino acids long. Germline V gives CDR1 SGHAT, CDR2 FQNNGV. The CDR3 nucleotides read TGTGCCAGCGGTTTAGATGGTAGTTCCTACAATGAGCAGTTCTTC. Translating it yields CASGLDGSSYNEQFF.

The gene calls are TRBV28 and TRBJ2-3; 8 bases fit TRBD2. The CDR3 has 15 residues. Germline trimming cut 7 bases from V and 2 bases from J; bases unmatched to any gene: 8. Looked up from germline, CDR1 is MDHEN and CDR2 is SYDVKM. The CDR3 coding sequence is TGTGCCAGCACCCTAGGACTAGCTTTCACAGATACGCAGTATTTT. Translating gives CASTLGLAFTDTQYF.

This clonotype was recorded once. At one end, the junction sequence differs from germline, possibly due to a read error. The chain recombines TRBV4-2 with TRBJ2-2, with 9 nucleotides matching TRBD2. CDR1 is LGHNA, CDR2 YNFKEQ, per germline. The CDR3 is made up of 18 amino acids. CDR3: CASSQAFLAGSVTRDLFF. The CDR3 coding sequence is TGTGCCAGCAGCCAAGCGTTCCTAGCGGGAAGCGTTACCAGGGATCTGTTTTTT.

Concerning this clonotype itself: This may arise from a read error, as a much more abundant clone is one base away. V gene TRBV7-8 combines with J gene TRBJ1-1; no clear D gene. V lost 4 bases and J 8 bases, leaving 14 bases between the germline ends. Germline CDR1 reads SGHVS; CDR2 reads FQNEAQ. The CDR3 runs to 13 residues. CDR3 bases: TGTGCCAGCAGCTCAAATCCGGCCCTGGAAGCTTTCTTT. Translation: CASSSNPALEAFF.

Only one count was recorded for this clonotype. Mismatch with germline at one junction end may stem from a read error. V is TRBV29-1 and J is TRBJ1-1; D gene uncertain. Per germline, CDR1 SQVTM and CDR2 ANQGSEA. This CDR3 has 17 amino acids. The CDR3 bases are TGCAGCGTTTTCCTTCGGGGTAAAAGCCCCATGAACACTGAGGCTTTCTTT. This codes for CSVFLRGKSPMNTEAFF.

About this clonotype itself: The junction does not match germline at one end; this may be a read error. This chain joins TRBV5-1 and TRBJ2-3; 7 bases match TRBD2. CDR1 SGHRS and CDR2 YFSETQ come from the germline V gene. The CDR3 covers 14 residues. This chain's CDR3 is CASNLERESDTQYF. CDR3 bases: TGCGCCAGCAACTTGGAGCGGGAATCAGATACGCAGTATTTT.